The present TCR beta chain was sequenced within a study of radiation and T cells in renal cell carcinoma. Libraries were prepared by immunoSEQ multiplex PCR; TCRdb keeps only in-frame clonotypes and omits some of them. The sample records 50,000 to 75,000 clones, over 70% being singletons. Time point in this sample: baseline pretreatment blood. As to treatment: 15 Gy SBRT to primary tumor, nephrectomy 4 weeks later. Serial blood draws occurred at baseline and 2 and 4 weeks post-SBRT. The tumor was a clear cell renal cell carcinoma. Study-level points and caveats: Top tumor clonotypes rose in blood 2 weeks post-radiation, then contracted.

Germline trimming cut 6 bases from V and 2 bases from J; bases unmatched to any gene: 6. CDR1 is LNHDA, CDR2 SQIVND, per germline (reference sequence). This CDR3 has 15 amino acids. As concerns this clone: Its target is not known.

The clonotype comes from a man aged 60 to 69 with renal cell carcinoma. The material was blood, obtained from a patient whose treatment included radiotherapy and nephrectomy. The chain joins TRBV19 to TRBJ2-1; 8 bases line up with TRBD2. The CDR3 spells CASRTSGETYNEQFF. CDR3 sequence (DNA): TGTGCCAGTAGAACTAGCGGAGAGACCTACAATGAGCAGTTCTTC.